This T cell receptor beta chain was profiled in a study of T cells in Graves' hyperthyroidism and ophthalmopathy. Amplification targeted TCR beta CDR3 regions from RNA transcripts. HTBI primers were used for first-round RT-PCR of the TCR CDR3. TCRdb re-analysed the multiplex PCR reads in MiXCR, keeping a single row per CDR3 protein. The data hold 530,000 or so distinct CDR3 sequences, with roughly a quarter observed a single time. Disease lasting under 3 months, a NOSPECS grade of at least 4, and a Clinical Activity Score of at least 3 were features of the ophthalmopathy patients. On the basis of clinical symptoms, serum thyroxine and TRAb, thyroid ultrasound and orbital computed tomography, diagnoses were made. Germline trimming cut 5 bases from V and 1 base from J; bases unmatched to any gene: 4. Germline CDR1 reads SEHNR; CDR2 reads FQNEAQ (reference sequence). CDR3 length equals 14 residues. The sample holds many counts of this clonotype.

The chain joins TRBV7-9 to TRBJ1-1; 7 positions match TRBD1. The sequence came from a woman in her twenties or thirties with Graves' ophthalmopathy. Sequencing input: blood. The CDR3 DNA is TGTGCCAGCAGCCGGACAGGCTGGAACACTGAAGCTTTCTTT. Translated, it gives CASSRTGWNTEAFF.